This T cell receptor beta chain was found in a study of metastatic and nonmetastatic thyroid tumors. Study summary: For malignant and benign thyroid patients, tumor or nodule tissue and blood were the sources whose repertoires were compared.

This CDR3 is 14 amino acids long. Germline V gene data show CDR1 as MNHNS and CDR2 as SASEGT. J gave up 5 bases and V 6 bases, and 5 bases lay outside the gene matches. TCRdb re-called clones via MiXCR from the PCR reads. Of roughly 28,000 clones in the sample, 20% to 25% were seen once. This clone has a handful of counts. The antigen is unknown. No treatment had been given to any patient before thyroid surgery. Study conclusions and caveats: Benign nodules reportedly had significantly lower TCR beta diversity than malignant thyroid tumors in blood and tumor.

Material for sequencing was blood. The receptor was derived from a female donor with papillary thyroid cancer or a benign thyroid nodule (not recorded which). Some clones in this sample may be carry-over from other donors' samples. The V call is TRBV6-1, the J call TRBJ1-3; 9 bases fit TRBD1. The CDR3 nucleotides read TGTGCCAGCAGACAGGACAGGGGTCGAAACACCATATATTTT. This gives the protein CASRQDRGRNTIYF.